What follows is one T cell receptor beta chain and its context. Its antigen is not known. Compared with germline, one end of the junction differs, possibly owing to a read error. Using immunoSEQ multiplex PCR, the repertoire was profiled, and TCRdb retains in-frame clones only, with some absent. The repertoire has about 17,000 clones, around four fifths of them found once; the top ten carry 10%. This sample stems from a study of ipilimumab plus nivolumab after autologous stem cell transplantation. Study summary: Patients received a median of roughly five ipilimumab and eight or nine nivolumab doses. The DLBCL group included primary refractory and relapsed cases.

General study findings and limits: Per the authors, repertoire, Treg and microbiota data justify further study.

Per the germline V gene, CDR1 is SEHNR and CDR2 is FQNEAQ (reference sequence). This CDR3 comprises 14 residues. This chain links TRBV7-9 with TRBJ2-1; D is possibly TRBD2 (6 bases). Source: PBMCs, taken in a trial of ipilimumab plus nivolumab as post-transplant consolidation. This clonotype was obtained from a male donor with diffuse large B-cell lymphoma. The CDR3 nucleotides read TGCGCCAGCAGCCAAGGCGGGGCCCACAATGAGCAGTTCTTC. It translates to CASSQGGAHNEQFF.